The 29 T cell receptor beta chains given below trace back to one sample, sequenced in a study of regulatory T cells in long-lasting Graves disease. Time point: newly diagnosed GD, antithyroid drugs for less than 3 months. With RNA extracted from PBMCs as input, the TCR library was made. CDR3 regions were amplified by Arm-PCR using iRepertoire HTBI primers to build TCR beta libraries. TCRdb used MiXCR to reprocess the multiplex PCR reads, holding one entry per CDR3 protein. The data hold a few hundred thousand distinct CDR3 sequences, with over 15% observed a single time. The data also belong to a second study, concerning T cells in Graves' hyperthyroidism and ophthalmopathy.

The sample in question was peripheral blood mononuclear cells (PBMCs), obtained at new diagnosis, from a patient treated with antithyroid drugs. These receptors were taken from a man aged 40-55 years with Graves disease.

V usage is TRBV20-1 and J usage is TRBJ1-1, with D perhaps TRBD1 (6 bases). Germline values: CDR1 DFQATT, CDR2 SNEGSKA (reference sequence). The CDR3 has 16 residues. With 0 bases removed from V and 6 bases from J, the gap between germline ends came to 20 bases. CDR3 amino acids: CSARDARVGAGSEAFF. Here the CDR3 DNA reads TGCAGTGCTAGAGACGCCAGAGTGGGGGCGGGCTCTGAAGCTTTCTTT.

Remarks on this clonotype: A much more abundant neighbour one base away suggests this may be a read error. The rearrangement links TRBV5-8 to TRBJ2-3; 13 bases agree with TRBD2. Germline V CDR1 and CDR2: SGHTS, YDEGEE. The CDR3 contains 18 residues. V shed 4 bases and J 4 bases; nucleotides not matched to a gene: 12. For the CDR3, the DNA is TGTGCCAGCAGCGGGGGGGGACTAGCGGGGTGCATCGCAGATACGCAGTATTTT. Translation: CASSGGGLAGCIADTQYF.

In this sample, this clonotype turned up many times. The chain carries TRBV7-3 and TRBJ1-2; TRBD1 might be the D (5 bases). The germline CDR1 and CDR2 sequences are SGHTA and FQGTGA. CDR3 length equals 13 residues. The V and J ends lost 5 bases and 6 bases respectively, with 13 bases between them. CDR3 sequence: CASSMGTGDGYTF. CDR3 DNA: TGTGCCAGCAGCATGGGCACGGGGGATGGCTACACCTTC.

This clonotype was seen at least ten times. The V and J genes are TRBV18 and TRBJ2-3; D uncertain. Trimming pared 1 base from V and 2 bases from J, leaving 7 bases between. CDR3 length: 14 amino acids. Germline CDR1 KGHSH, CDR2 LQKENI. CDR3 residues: CASSPQGFTDTQYF. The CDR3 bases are TGTGCCAGCTCACCACAGGGTTTCACAGATACGCAGTATTTT.

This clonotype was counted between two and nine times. The chain's CDR3 is CASSALAGGPTDTQYF. The CDR3 DNA follows: TGTGCCAGCAGCGCTCTAGCGGGGGGGCCCACAGATACGCAGTATTTT. The rearrangement joins TRBV9 to TRBJ2-3; 12 bases agree with TRBD2. Germline loops: CDR1 SGDLS, CDR2 YYNGEE. Trimming removed 3 bases from V and 2 bases from J; junction bases left unmatched: 4. There are 16 residues in the CDR3.

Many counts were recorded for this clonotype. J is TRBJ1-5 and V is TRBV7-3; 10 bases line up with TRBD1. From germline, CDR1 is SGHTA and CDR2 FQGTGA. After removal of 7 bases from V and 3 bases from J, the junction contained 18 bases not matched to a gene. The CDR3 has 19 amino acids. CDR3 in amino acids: CASTPKKEGTGVNNQPQHF. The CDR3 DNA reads TGTGCCAGCACCCCAAAAAAGGAGGGGACAGGGGTCAACAATCAGCCCCAGCATTTT.

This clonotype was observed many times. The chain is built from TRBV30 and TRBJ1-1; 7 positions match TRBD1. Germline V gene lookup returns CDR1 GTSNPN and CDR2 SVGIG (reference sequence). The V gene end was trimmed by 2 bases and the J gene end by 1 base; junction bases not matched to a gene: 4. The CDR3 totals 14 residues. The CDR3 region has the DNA TGTGCCTGGAGTACAGGGGTCCAGAACACTGAAGCTTTCTTT. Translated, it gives CAWSTGVQNTEAFF.

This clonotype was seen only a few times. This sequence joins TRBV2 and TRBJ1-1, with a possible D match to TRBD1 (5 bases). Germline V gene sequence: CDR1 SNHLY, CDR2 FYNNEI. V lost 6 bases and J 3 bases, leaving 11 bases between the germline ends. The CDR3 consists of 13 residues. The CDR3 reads CASRGLGDTEAFF. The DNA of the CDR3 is TGTGCCAGCAGGGGGTTGGGGGACACTGAAGCTTTCTTT.

CDR3 sequence (DNA): TGTGCCAGCAGCTTTTACGGGGCGAGCACCGGGGAGCTGTTTTTT. Translation: CASSFYGASTGELFF. This rearrangement joins TRBV7-6 to TRBJ2-2; D may correspond to TRBD1 or TRBD2 (5 bases each). The CDR3 has 15 amino acids. Trimming took 3 bases from V and 4 from J, leaving 12 bases between them. Germline V gives CDR1 SGHVS, CDR2 FNYEAQ.

The chain's CDR3 is CSSLRDRLETQYF. The CDR3 bases are TGCAGCTCACTCCGGGACAGGTTGGAGACCCAGTACTTC. The chain uses TRBV29-1 and TRBJ2-5; 8 bases agree with TRBD1. V was clipped by 8 bases and J by 5 bases; unmatched bases: 10. The germline V gene encodes CDR1 SQVTM and CDR2 ANQGSEA. This CDR3 has 13 residues.

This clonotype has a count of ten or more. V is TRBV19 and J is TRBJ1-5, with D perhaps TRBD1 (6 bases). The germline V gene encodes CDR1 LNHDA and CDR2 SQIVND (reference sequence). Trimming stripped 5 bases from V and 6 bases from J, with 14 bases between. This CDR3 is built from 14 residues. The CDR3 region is CASSSAGAGQPQHF. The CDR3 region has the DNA TGTGCCAGTAGTTCGGCGGGGGCGGGTCAGCCCCAGCATTTT.

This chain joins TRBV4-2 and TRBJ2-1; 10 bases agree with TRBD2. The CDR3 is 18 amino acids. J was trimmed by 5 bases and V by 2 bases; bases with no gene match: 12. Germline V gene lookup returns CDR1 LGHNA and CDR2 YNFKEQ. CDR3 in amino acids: CASSQPGLSGGAHNEQFF. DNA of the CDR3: TGTGCCAGCAGCCAACCCGGGCTAAGCGGGGGGGCCCACAATGAGCAGTTCTTC.

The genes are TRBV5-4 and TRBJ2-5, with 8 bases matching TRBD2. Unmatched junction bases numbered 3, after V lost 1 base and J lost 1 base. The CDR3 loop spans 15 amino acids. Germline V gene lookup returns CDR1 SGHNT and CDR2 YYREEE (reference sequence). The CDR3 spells CASSLRLAGQETQYF. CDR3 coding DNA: TGTGCCAGCAGCTTGAGGCTAGCGGGCCAAGAGACCCAGTACTTC.

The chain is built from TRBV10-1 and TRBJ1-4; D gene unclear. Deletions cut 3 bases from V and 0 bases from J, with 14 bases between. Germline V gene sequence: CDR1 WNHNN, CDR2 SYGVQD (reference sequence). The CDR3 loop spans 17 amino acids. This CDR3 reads CASSDVVGFATNEKLFF. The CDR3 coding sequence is TGCGCCAGCAGTGACGTGGTGGGCTTTGCAACTAATGAAAAACTGTTTTTT.

The CDR3 nucleotides are TGCAGTGCTAGGGTTCCAGCGGGGGGACCCTACACCGGGGAGCTGTTTTTT. Translation gives CSARVPAGGPYTGELFF. The chain has TRBV20-1 and TRBJ2-2; 9 bases line up with TRBD2. There are 17 residues in the CDR3. The V and J ends lost 3 bases and 3 bases, in that order; junction bases with no gene match: 11. The germline CDR1 and CDR2 sequences are DFQATT and SNEGSKA (reference sequence).

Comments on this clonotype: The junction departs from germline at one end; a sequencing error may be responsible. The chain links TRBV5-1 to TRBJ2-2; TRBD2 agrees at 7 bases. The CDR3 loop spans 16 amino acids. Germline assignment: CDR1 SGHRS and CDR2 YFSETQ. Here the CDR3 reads CASSWGRGSGTGELFF. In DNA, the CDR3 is TGTGCCAGCAGCTGGGGGAGGGGAAGTGGCACCGGGGAGCTGTTTTTT.

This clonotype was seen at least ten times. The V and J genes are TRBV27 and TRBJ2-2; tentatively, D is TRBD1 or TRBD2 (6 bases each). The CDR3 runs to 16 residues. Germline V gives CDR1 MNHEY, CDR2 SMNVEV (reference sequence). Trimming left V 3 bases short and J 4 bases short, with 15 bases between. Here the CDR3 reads CASSFFRGRVTGELFF. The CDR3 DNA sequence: TGTGCCAGCAGTTTTTTTCGGGGGCGAGTCACCGGGGAGCTGTTTTTT.

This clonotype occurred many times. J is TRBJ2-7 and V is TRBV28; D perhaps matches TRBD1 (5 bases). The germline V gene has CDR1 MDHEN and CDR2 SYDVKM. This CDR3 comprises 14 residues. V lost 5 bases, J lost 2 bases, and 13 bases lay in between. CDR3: CASSPKWGPYEQYF. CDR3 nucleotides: TGTGCCAGCAGTCCAAAGTGGGGCCCCTACGAGCAGTACTTC.

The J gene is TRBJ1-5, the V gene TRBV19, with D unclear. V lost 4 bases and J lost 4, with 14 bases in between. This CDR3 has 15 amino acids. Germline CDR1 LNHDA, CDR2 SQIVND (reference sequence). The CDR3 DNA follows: TGTGCCAGTAGTACCCAGAGGATACTAAATCAGCCCCAGCATTTT. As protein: CASSTQRILNQPQHF.

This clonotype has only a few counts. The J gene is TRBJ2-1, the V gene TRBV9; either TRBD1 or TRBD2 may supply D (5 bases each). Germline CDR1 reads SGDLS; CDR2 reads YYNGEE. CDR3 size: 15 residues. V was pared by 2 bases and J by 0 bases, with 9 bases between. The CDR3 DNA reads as TGTGCCAGCAGCGTGGGGGAAAGCTCCTACAATGAGCAGTTCTTC. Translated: CASSVGESSYNEQFF.

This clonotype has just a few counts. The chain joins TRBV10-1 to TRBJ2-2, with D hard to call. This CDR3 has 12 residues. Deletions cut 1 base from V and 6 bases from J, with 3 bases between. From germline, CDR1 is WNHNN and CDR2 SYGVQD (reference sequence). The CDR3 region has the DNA TGCGCCAGCAGTGAGTTCCCCGGGGAGCTGTTTTTT. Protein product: CASSEFPGELFF.

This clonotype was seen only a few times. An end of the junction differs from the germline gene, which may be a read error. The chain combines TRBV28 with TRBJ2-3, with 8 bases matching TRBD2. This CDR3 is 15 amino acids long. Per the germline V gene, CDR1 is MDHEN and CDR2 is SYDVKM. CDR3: CASKGLAGPTDTQYF. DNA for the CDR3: TGCGCCAGCAAGGGGCTAGCGGGCCCTACAGATACGCAGTATTTT.

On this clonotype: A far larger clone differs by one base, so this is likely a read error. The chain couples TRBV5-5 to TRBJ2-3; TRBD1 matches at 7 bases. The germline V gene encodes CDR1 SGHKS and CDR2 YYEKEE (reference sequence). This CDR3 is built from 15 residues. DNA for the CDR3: TGCGCCAGCAGCTTTGGGACAGATCGGTCAGATGCGCAGTATTTT. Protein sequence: CASSFGTDRSDAQYF.

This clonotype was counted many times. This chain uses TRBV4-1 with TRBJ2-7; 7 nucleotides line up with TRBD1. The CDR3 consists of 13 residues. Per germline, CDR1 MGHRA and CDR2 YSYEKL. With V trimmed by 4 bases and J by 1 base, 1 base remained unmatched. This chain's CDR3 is CASSRGQSYEQYF. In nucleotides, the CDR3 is TGCGCCAGCAGCCGGGGACAGTCCTACGAGCAGTACTTC.

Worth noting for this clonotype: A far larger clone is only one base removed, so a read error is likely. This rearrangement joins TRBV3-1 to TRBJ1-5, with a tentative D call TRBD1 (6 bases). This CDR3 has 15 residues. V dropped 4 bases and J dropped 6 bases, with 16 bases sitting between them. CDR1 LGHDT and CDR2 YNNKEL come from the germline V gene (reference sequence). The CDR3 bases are TGTGCCAGCAGCCCGAACGGGGGGCGTATTCAGCCCCAGCATTTT. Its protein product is CASSPNGGRIQPQHF.

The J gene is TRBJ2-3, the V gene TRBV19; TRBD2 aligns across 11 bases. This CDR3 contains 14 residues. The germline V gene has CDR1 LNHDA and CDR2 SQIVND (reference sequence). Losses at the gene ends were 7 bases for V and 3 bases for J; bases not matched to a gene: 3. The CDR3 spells CASKTSGMTDTQYF. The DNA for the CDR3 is TGTGCCAGTAAGACTAGCGGGATGACAGATACGCAGTATTTT.

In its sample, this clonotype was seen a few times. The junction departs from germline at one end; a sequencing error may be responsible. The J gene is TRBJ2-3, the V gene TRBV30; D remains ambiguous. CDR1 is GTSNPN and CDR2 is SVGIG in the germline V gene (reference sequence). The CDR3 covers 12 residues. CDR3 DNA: TGTGCCTGTTTGGGTGGAACAGATACGAAGTATTTT. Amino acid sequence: CACLGGTDTKYF.

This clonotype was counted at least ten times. DNA for the CDR3: TGCGCCAGCAACAAAGAACAGGGGGACTACGAGCAGTACTTC. Translated: CASNKEQGDYEQYF. The J gene is TRBJ2-7, the V gene TRBV5-1, with TRBD1 identical over 8 bases. V shed 6 bases and J 3 bases; nucleotides not matched to a gene: 8. Germline V CDR1 and CDR2: SGHRS, YFSETQ. The length of the CDR3 is 14 residues.

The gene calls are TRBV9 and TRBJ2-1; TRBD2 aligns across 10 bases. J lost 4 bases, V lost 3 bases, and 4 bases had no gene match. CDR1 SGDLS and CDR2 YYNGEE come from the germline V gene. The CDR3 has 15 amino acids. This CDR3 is CASSASGGQYNEQFF. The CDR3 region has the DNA TGTGCCAGCAGCGCTAGCGGGGGCCAGTACAATGAGCAGTTCTTC.